These 10 T cell receptor beta chains originate from one sample sequenced in a study of STAT5B mutations in CD4+ large granular lymphocyte leukemia. TCRdb's copy holds only in-frame clones and misses some; the assay was immunoSEQ multiplex PCR. The sample holds roughly 24,000 clones; about two thirds are singletons and the top ten take 0.55% to 0.65%. Sequencing was done on a sample of CD4+ T cells from blood buffy coats. These receptors were taken from a human donor in good health.

The chain uses TRBV6-1 and TRBJ2-1, with D possibly matching TRBD2 (6 bases). V was cut by 6 bases and J by 8 bases, with 14 bases left in between. Looked up from germline, CDR1 is MNHNS and CDR2 is SASEGT. The CDR3 length is 13 residues. The CDR3 coding sequence is TGTGCCAGCAGCGGGGGTAGAACGGATGAGCAGTTCTTC. Protein product: CASSGGRTDEQFF.

CDR3 region: CASSPPTGLEQYF. The CDR3, as DNA: TGTGCCAGCTCACCGCCTACAGGGCTCGAGCAGTACTTC. The genes are TRBV18 and TRBJ2-7; weak D call: TRBD1 (6 bases). Germline CDR1 is KGHSH and CDR2 is LQKENI. The CDR3 is made up of 13 amino acids. Trimming cost V 3 bases and J 6 bases, with 12 bases left between them.

The rearrangement uses TRBV2 and TRBJ2-1, with TRBD2 matching over 7 bases. Per the germline V gene, CDR1 is SNHLY and CDR2 is FYNNEI. With V trimmed by 3 bases and J by 9 bases, 8 bases remained unmatched. The CDR3 length is 14 residues. The CDR3 region is CASSEGLPTPEQFF. CDR3 coding DNA: TGTGCCAGCAGTGAGGGACTACCGACACCTGAGCAGTTCTTC.

The chain combines TRBV2 with TRBJ2-6, with no clear D. Germline CDR1 reads SNHLY; CDR2 reads FYNNEI. The V and J ends lost 7 bases and 5 bases respectively, with 15 bases between them. This CDR3 is 15 amino acids long. The CDR3 loop is CASKSQYLRANVLTF. CDR3 nucleotides: TGTGCCAGCAAGAGCCAGTACCTGAGGGCCAACGTCCTGACTTTC.

V is TRBV18 and J is TRBJ1-1; TRBD1 might be the D (6 bases). CDR3 length: 17 residues. Germline values: CDR1 KGHSH, CDR2 LQKENI. V lost 3 bases, J lost 6 bases, and 23 bases lay in between. As DNA, the CDR3 is TGTGCCAGCTCACCGAGTCTTAGTGGGGGGGCCGCCCCTGAAGCTTTCTTT. Protein sequence: CASSPSLSGGAAPEAFF.

This chain connects TRBV11-1 to TRBJ2-1; D unclear. With 2 bases removed from V and 2 bases from J, the gap between germline ends came to 10 bases. From germline, CDR1 is SGHAT and CDR2 FQDESV (reference sequence). This CDR3 has 15 residues. CDR3: CASSLQVDTYNEQFF. Written as DNA, the CDR3 is TGTGCCAGCAGCTTACAAGTCGATACCTACAATGAGCAGTTCTTC.

This clone was detected only a few times. The chain is built from TRBV5-1 and TRBJ1-4; D possibly corresponds to TRBD1 (5 bases). The V and J ends lost 4 bases and 3 bases respectively, with 13 bases between them. CDR1 is SGHRS, CDR2 YFSETQ, per germline. The CDR3 has 15 residues. The CDR3 DNA sequence: TGCGCCAGCAGCACCGGGGGATCAGCTAATGAAAAACTGTTTTTT. Translation: CASSTGGSANEKLFF.

The sample holds a few counts of this clone. V and J are TRBV18 and TRBJ1-6; TRBD1 matches 9 bases. Trimming took 5 bases from V and 10 from J; bases not matched to a gene: 6. CDR3 size: 14 residues. In germline, CDR1 is KGHSH, CDR2 LQKENI. As DNA, the CDR3 is TGTGCCAGCTCAGAAACAGGGGGCTGGTCACCCCTCCACTTT. Translated, it gives CASSETGGWSPLHF.

The genes are TRBV7-3 and TRBJ1-1; 9 bases fit TRBD1. Germline values: CDR1 SGHTA, CDR2 FQGTGA. This CDR3 region has 17 residues. V lost 3 bases to trimming and J lost 8 bases; unmatched junction nucleotides: 16. The CDR3 loop is CASSFNRDRALMGEAFF. Written as DNA, the CDR3 is TGTGCCAGCAGCTTTAACCGGGACAGGGCCCTCATGGGGGAAGCTTTCTTT.

CDR3 coding DNA: TGTGCCAGCCGCTACCTGGGGACTAGGGTTGACGAGCAGTACTTC. Protein product: CASRYLGTRVDEQYF. The chain combines TRBV5-6 with TRBJ2-7; 8 positions match TRBD2. The CDR3 runs 15 residues. CDR1 SGHDT and CDR2 YYEEEE come from the germline V gene. V shed 7 bases, J shed 5 bases, and the junction held 14 bases outside the gene matches. The full variable domain, with the rest looked up from reference TRBV5-6 and TRBJ2-7, is DAGVTQSPTHLIKTRGQQVTLRCSPKSGHDTVSWYQQALGQGPQFIFQYYEEEERQRGNFPDRFSGHQFPNYSSELNVNALLLGDSALYLCASRYLGTRVDEQYFGPGTRLTVT.